Detailed here is one T cell receptor beta chain. This receptor's antigen is unknown. Base qualities are not provided; no much larger clone lies one nucleotide away. This sample was taken from a study of cytomegalovirus exposure and HLA in healthy donors (TCRdb year 2017). About the investigation overall: An earlier analysis of roughly 570 of the donors reported 276 Gb of sequence data and 100 million to 120 million unique TCR beta sequences obtained from approximately 180 million T cells. In a later genetic analysis, genome-wide SNP genotypes for about three fifths of the 666 donors were used, and that subset was treated as a discovery cohort. About five DR-DQ haplotypes were treated as single units for association and clustering because of strong linkage in the cohort. In the later analysis, no new phenotypic data were used to find candidate immune exposures; instead, reliance was placed on TCR beta sequences and their occurrence across donors. To study patterns of TCR occurrence, a later analysis re-analyzed previously published TCR beta repertoires from several hundred donors and added high-resolution HLA genotyping. HLA typing included class I and class II loci at four-digit resolution. Using immunosequencing, the study profiled T cell repertoires from fewer than 700 subjects and related those repertoires to cytomegalovirus serostatus. Donor age, sex, ethnicity and CMV serostatus were compiled together with the repertoire data. High-throughput TCR immunosequencing, statistical association of individual TCRs with disease status, and machine learning were combined to predict cytomegalovirus infection status. The study aimed to test whether signatures of past pathogen exposure could be identified by cataloging public T cell receptors. The number of typed donors differed by locus: about 629-630 for A, B, C, DRB1 and DQB1; approximately 520 for DQA1; 606 for DPA1; and some 470 for DPB1. An early release covering around 630 HLA-typed donors comprised about 300 gigabases of sequencing data and approximately 80 million unique TCR sequences. In an earlier analysis of 500 to 650 of the donors, high-throughput TCR beta sequencing was used to judge whether each TCR beta V gene segment behaved as functional or pseudogenic. All discovery cohort repertoires had been generated on a single sequencing platform. A separate validation cohort of about 110 different subjects was used in addition to the approximately 670-subject first cohort. Of the 398 genotyped donors, about 84% fell in the genetic ancestry cluster associated with self-reported Caucasian donors. Among roughly 370 genotyped donors of the cohort, an average of approximately 240,000 unique TCR beta nucleotide sequences were sequenced per donor, around a sixth of them non-productive. What the research found in general, with its limitations: Several of the top co-occurrence clusters appeared to be linked to parvovirus B19, influenza, CMV and Epstein-Barr virus, according to a later analysis. Across donors, most TCR sequences were observed very rarely, whereas some public TCRs were present in many individuals. The cohort was sequenced for TCR beta chains only, and without alpha or paired-chain data the features that could be detected were limited. Because HLA typing was unavailable for some donors at each locus, only the typed subset was used in association tests. A further reported finding was that TCR beta sequences accurately predicted the HLA-A and HLA-B alleles for most subjects in the first cohort. Sequencing depth was assumed to be roughly uniform across donors in the presence/absence analyses, though that assumption may not hold. Broadly in line with IMGT annotations, most TCR beta V segments showed up in productive rearrangements about 87% or about 30% of the time in an earlier analysis of 450 to 600 of the donors. Compared with equally common non-associated chains, HLA-associated TCR beta chains in a later analysis were more clonally expanded and had lower generation probabilities. According to a later genetic analysis, donors in an Asian-associated ancestry cluster had fewer N-insertions in productive TCRs than the approximately 700-donor mean. A cluster of highly shared sequence variants was judged likely to be a technical artifact of the sequencing pipeline. It was suggested by the authors that the approach could potentially be generalized to other disease states and immunological phenotypes. In vitro tests confirmed that a few of the cytomegalovirus-associated TCR beta chains recognize cytomegalovirus antigens. The study listed 164 TCR beta chains as associated with cytomegalovirus. Assigning TCR associations to individual alleles was difficult when HLA alleles, especially DR and DQ, strongly co-occurred. In a later genetic analysis, a missense DCLRE1C variant was associated with V-gene and J-gene trimming of TCR beta chains, and the association was replicated in an independent cohort. A later analysis found that most CMV-associated TCR beta chains appeared HLA-restricted, with HLA associations seemingly driven largely by CMV exposure. Some IMGT-functional V segments, including TRBV6-2 and TRBV6-3, could not be told apart with the 87-base-pair reads, so those segments were excluded. At a false discovery rate of 0.05, a later analysis linked around 17,000 TCR beta sequences to specific HLA alleles. The classifier was reported to diagnose cytomegalovirus status with high specificity and sensitivity in both the original and validation cohorts. In a later analysis, the rate of TCR association differed among HLA loci, with DRB1 alleles having the most associated TCRs and HLA-C alleles having the fewest. Correlated functional status among segregating V segments might reflect linkage disequilibrium, but an unknown experimental factor could not be ruled out. Because counts were too low, some 16 rarely observed V segments, including chromosome 9 orphons, were excluded from the earlier analysis of 500 to 700 of the donors. For the cohort, immune exposure information was limited to CMV serostatus.

The cohort was made up of several hundred healthy bone marrow donors. Cohort members were all nominally healthy when sampled, although unrecorded immune exposures were likely present. The donor was CMV seropositive and was included in the group of about 290 seropositive cohort members. Each donor provided a peripheral blood sample, and peripheral blood mononuclear cells were used for TCR beta sequencing. The Qiagen DNeasy Blood Extraction Kit was used to extract genomic DNA from the blood cell samples. V drops 5 bases and J drops 4 bases, leaving 11 bases in between. From the germline V gene (reference sequence), CDR1 is SEHNR and CDR2 is FQNEAQ. The CDR3 measures 13 amino acids from cysteine to phenylalanine. Solely the CDR3 DNA is kept, with 39 bases framed from the first base. Library preparation used the immunoSEQ multiplex PCR assay. For the multiplex PCR, a mixture combining 60 forward primers for TCR Vbeta segments and 13 reverse primers for TCR Jbeta segments was used. The CDR3 region of rearranged TCR beta genes was amplified from genomic DNA with a multiplex PCR assay. Amplified TCR beta libraries were sequenced as 87-base-pair reads on the Illumina HiSeq System. Concerning the study's data processing: A later analysis counted tens of millions of unique TCR beta chains across the 666 repertoires, and 10 million to 11 million of these chains were shared by at least two donors. To remove PCR and sequencing errors, raw reads were error-corrected and collapsed into unique sequences using a nearest-neighbor algorithm that merged closely related sequences. V, D and J gene segments were assigned by aligning CDR3 sequences to IMGT reference sequences. For a sequence to be retained, a match of at least six nucleotides was required to both a V gene segment and a J gene segment. A rearrangement was called productive if the CDR3 had no stop codons and remained in frame with V and J, and every other rearrangement was called non-productive. CDR3 was defined by IMGT convention, running from the second conserved V-encoded cysteine to the conserved J-encoded phenylalanine. The earlier analysis of some 550 of the donors excluded any sequence lacking an unambiguous match to a single V gene segment. An earlier analysis of a few hundred of the donors called V segments functional above 56.7% productive rearrangements and segregating when the between-donor standard deviation exceeded 5%. To diagnose cytomegalovirus status from the catalog of TCR beta chain sequences, a statistical classification framework was built. A later analysis assigned V and J genes by comparing TCR nucleotide sequences with IMGT/GENE-DB human TR gene sequences. In a later analysis, CDR3 sequences and most-parsimonious VDJ recombination scenarios were assigned using the TCRdist pipeline. In a later analysis, every TCR beta chain was defined by the combination of its CDR3 amino acid sequence and its V-gene family, and reads without a unique V-gene family were dropped. As a way to deal with suspected cross-contamination and a sequencing artifact, a later analysis dropped approximately 590 nucleotide sequences that were highly shared and had low generation probability. In a later analysis, a clonal expansion index was calculated for each public chain from normalized within-repertoire ranks of inferred template counts. In a later analysis, generation probabilities were computed using a VDJ recombination model fitted to out-of-frame rearrangements, and the results were checked against IGoR. A later analysis scored TCR-TCR, TCR-HLA and TCR-CMV co-occurrence with hypergeometric tests, applying a repertoire-size bias correction to TCR pairs. In a later analysis, false discovery rates were estimated by permuting HLA or CMV assignments 20 times. In a later analysis, co-occurring TCRs were grouped with DBSCAN, and TCRdist sequence similarity was added when clustering was performed within HLA-allele-positive subsets. For co-occurrence clustering, repertoires with fewer than 30,000 or more than 120,000 public chains were excluded, along with several repertoires with anomalous nucleotide sharing. This is the immuneACCESS table as TCRdb keeps it, with only in-frame sequences that have V and J called. A part of the clones is gone; compared with another copy, unresolved V genes explain less than half, and the rest is unexplained. V, J and clone size derive from that table, while D and trimming were established from the DNA sequence. This sample lists 150,000 to 200,000 clones; 65% to 85% were detected once. The biggest ten clones account for roughly 6.4% of the sample.

The TCR was taken from a woman aged 40 to 49 in good health and CMV-seropositive. The sample taken for sequencing was PBMCs. The V and J genes are TRBV7-9 and TRBJ1-2; the D gene is perhaps TRBD1, on 6 matching bases. The sequence in DNA is TGTGCCAGCAGCGCAACAGGGTCCTATGGCTACACCTTC. This encodes CASSATGSYGYTF.